Following are 27 T cell receptor beta chains from one sample sequenced in a study of T cell clusters in autoimmune cytopenias. One tube held mixed TRB-A and TRB-B primer pools for touch-down PCR. TCRdb re-called the multiplex PCR reads; one entry per CDR3 protein, DNA not given. The repertoire table contains roughly 8,100 distinct CDR3 sequences. TRB amplification used roughly 250 ng of peripheral blood genomic DNA. Sequenced input: peripheral blood. The receptors derive from a human donor with an autoimmune cytopenia or autoimmune hepatitis (not recorded which).

The V call is TRBV12-3 or TRBV12-4, the J call TRBJ2-1; TCRdb selects TRBD2, and the lack of DNA leaves this call unchecked. This CDR3 is 18 amino acids long. CDR3 sequence reads: CASSDGTSGSPSYNEQFF.

This clonotype counts as medium-sized by frequency. The V and J genes are TRBV19 and TRBJ1-1; TCRdb selects TRBD1, and the lack of DNA leaves this call unchecked. The CDR3 runs to 14 residues. CDR1 is LNHDA, CDR2 SQIVND, per germline (reference sequence). This CDR3 reads CASSSQGANTEAFF. Filled out from reference TRBV19 and TRBJ1-1, the complete variable domain reads DGGITQSPKYLFRKEGQNVTLSCEQNLNHDAMYWYRQDPGQGLRLIYYSQIVNDFQKGDIAEGYSVSREKKESFPLTVTSAQKNPTAFYLCASSSQGANTEAFFGQGTRLTVV.

The rearrangement links TRBV20-1 to TRBJ2-1; the TRBD2 assignment by TCRdb is unverifiable without DNA. Germline V gene lookup returns CDR1 DFQATT and CDR2 SNEGSKA (reference sequence). CDR3 length equals 16 residues. This CDR3 is CSARGLAGGVYNEQFF.

The chain employs TRBV7-6 and TRBJ2-7; as DNA is missing, the TRBD2 call by TCRdb cannot be tested. The CDR3 is 17 amino acids. Germline lookup yields CDR1 SGHVS and CDR2 FNYEAQ. The CDR3 loop reads CASSSNPKREGCDEQYF.

Its frequency marks this clonotype as medium-sized. J is TRBJ2-2 and V is TRBV6-5; checking the TCRdb D call of TRBD1 is not possible without DNA. From germline, CDR1 is MNHEY and CDR2 SVGAGI. The CDR3 is 15 amino acids. This CDR3 is CATQKGQVNTGELFF.

This chain uses TRBV12-3 or TRBV12-4 with TRBJ2-2; with no DNA, the TCRdb D assignment of TRBD2 cannot be verified. The CDR3 length is 15 residues. The CDR3 spells CASRDAGGITGELFF.

By frequency, this clonotype registers medium-sized. This chain connects TRBV18 to TRBJ2-3. The CDR3 extends over 11 amino acids. The germline V gene encodes CDR1 KGHSH and CDR2 LQKENI. The CDR3 sequence is CASSVTDTQYF.

The chain recombines TRBV18 with TRBJ1-6; TCRdb designates TRBD1, a call that cannot be tested without DNA. The CDR3 sequence is 14 residues long. CDR1 and CDR2 from the germline V gene are KGHSH and LQKENI. The CDR3: CASSRDGHNSPLHF.

This clonotype ranks as medium-sized in terms of frequency. The chain recombines TRBV6-1 with TRBJ2-3; without DNA, the TCRdb call of TRBD2 cannot be checked. CDR1 is MNHNS, CDR2 SASEGT, per germline. The CDR3 has 14 residues. CDR3 loop: CASSRLASRDTQYF.

Judged by frequency, this clonotype is medium-sized. The chain has TRBV5-4 and TRBJ1-6; TCRdb picks TRBD1, but there is no DNA to check that call. CDR1 and CDR2 from the germline V gene are SGHNT and YYREEE (reference sequence). The CDR3 loop spans 16 amino acids. CDR3 sequence reads: CASSSGVAGEHSPLHF.

The rearrangement uses TRBV5-4 and TRBJ1-1. The CDR3 covers 13 residues. Per the germline V gene, CDR1 is SGHNT and CDR2 is YYREEE (reference sequence). The CDR3: CASTKDRNTEAFF.

V is TRBV10-3 and J is TRBJ2-1; the D call of TRBD2 rests on TCRdb alone, since no DNA is present to check it. The CDR3 runs 14 residues. In germline, CDR1 is ENHRY, CDR2 SYGVKD. The CDR3 loop reads CAISESGGRGEQFF.

The chain has TRBV5-5 and TRBJ2-1; the TRBD2 assignment by TCRdb is unverifiable without DNA. This CDR3 is 16 amino acids long. Looked up from germline, CDR1 is SGHKS and CDR2 is YYEKEE (reference sequence). CDR3 in amino acids: CASSQGLAGVYNEQFF.

V gene TRBV6-1 combines with J gene TRBJ2-2; the D call of TRBD1 rests on TCRdb alone, since no DNA is present to check it. This CDR3 comprises 12 residues. From germline, CDR1 is MNHNS and CDR2 SASEGT. The CDR3 loop reads CASSQPWEELFF.

The chain joins TRBV18 to TRBJ2-5; TCRdb indicates TRBD2, and absent DNA this call remains unverified. The CDR3 sequence is 16 residues long. Germline CDR1 and CDR2: KGHSH and LQKENI. The CDR3: CASSPAGLAGSETQYF.

V usage is TRBV20-1 and J usage is TRBJ2-5; TCRdb selects TRBD1, and the lack of DNA leaves this call unchecked. Germline loops: CDR1 DFQATT, CDR2 SNEGSKA (reference sequence). This CDR3 region has 14 residues. This CDR3 reads CSARRRGRQETQYF.

The chain carries TRBV7-9 and TRBJ2-6; TCRdb proposes TRBD2, but this gene call is untestable without DNA. CDR1 and CDR2 (germline): SEHNR, FQNEAQ (reference sequence). This CDR3 is built from 15 residues. CDR3 amino acids: CGSGGVSSGANVLTF. Full variable domain (missing parts from reference TRBV7-9 and TRBJ2-6): DTGVSQNPRHKITKRGQNVTFRCDPISEHNRLYWYRQTLGQGPEFLTYFQNEAQLEKSRLLSDRFSAERPKGSFSTLEIQRTEQGDSAMYLCGSGGVSSGANVLTFGAGSRLTVL.

This clonotype counts as medium-sized (0.01 to 0.1%) by frequency. The V and J genes are TRBV18 and TRBJ2-3; TCRdb's D call of TRBD2 is untestable without DNA. CDR3 size: 14 residues. Per the germline V gene, CDR1 is KGHSH and CDR2 is LQKENI. CDR3 in amino acids: CASSPRRATDTQYF.

Its frequency marks this clonotype as medium-sized. The rearrangement joins TRBV19 to TRBJ2-7; TCRdb lists TRBD2, though no DNA is available to test this call. CDR1 and CDR2 (germline): LNHDA, SQIVND (reference sequence). This CDR3 is 15 amino acids long. CDR3 amino acids: CASSITGGLTYEQYF.

The chain links TRBV4-1 to TRBJ2-5. Germline V gene sequence: CDR1 MGHRA, CDR2 YSYEKL. This CDR3 spans 13 amino acids. CDR3: CASSPTSGETQYF.

The rearrangement links TRBV20-1 to TRBJ2-1; TCRdb's D call of TRBD2 is untestable without DNA. This CDR3 comprises 14 residues. The V gene's germline CDR1 is DFQATT and CDR2 SNEGSKA (reference sequence). This chain's CDR3 is CSADKRGYYNEQFF.

The chain employs TRBV5-6 and TRBJ1-5. CDR1 and CDR2 (germline): SGHDT, YYEEEE. The CDR3 length is 13 residues. The CDR3 here is CASSYQRSQPQHF.

The chain couples TRBV12-3 or TRBV12-4 to TRBJ2-5; TCRdb calls TRBD1, which cannot be checked without DNA. The CDR3 has 15 residues. The CDR3 loop reads CASRGRQGRQETQYF.

By frequency, this clonotype registers medium-sized. CDR3 amino acids: CASRPPGQGWGETQYF. V is TRBV12-3 or TRBV12-4 and J is TRBJ2-5; TCRdb's D call, TRBD1, is unchecked because there is no DNA. This CDR3 contains 16 residues.

Its frequency marks this clonotype as medium-sized. The chain links TRBV30 to TRBJ2-3. Germline V lookup: CDR1 GTSNPN, CDR2 SVGIG (reference sequence). This CDR3 region has 14 residues. Here the CDR3 reads CAWSLLMSTDTQYF.

The V call is TRBV10-3, the J call TRBJ2-7; checking the TCRdb D call of TRBD1 is not possible without DNA. Germline CDR1 reads ENHRY; CDR2 reads SYGVKD. CDR3 size: 13 residues. CDR3 loop: CAISPQQGYEQYF.

The chain combines TRBV5-7 with TRBJ1-5; the D call of TRBD1 rests on TCRdb alone, since no DNA is present to check it. TRBV5-7 is identified as an open reading frame with a role that is uncertain. This CDR3 has 18 amino acids. CDR3: CASRPCGCRRVSNQPQHF.